This T cell receptor beta chain is drawn from a study of cytomegalovirus exposure and HLA in healthy donors. Whole-study results and caveats: After further analysis at a later stage, 16,951 TCR beta sequences were associated with HLA alleles at 0.05 false discovery rate. A missense DCLRE1C variant was associated with V- and J-gene trimming of TCR beta chains in a later analysis, and an independent cohort replicated the association. The study flagged 150 to 200 TCR beta chains as cytomegalovirus-associated. Some V segments (TRBV6-2 and TRBV6-3 among them) were excluded as indistinguishable.

As to this clone: The antigen remains unidentified.

Germline V lookup: CDR1 GTSNPN, CDR2 SVGIG (reference sequence). V trimming: 4 bases; J trimming: 4 bases; junction bases outside the gene matches: 10. The CDR3 extends over 15 amino acids. Primers for the PCR totalled 60 Vbeta and 13 Jbeta. Using immunoSEQ multiplex PCR, the repertoire was profiled, and TCRdb retains in-frame clones only, with some absent. In the table there are 210,000 or so clones, roughly 84% of which are singletons. The J gene is TRBJ2-5, the V gene TRBV30; 9 bases match TRBD2. Input material: PBMCs. This clonotype originated in a girl aged 2-15 years in good health and CMV-seronegative. The CDR3 here is CAWTSGNFRGETQYF. The CDR3, as DNA: TGTGCCTGGACTAGCGGGAACTTTCGGGGAGAGACCCAGTACTTC.